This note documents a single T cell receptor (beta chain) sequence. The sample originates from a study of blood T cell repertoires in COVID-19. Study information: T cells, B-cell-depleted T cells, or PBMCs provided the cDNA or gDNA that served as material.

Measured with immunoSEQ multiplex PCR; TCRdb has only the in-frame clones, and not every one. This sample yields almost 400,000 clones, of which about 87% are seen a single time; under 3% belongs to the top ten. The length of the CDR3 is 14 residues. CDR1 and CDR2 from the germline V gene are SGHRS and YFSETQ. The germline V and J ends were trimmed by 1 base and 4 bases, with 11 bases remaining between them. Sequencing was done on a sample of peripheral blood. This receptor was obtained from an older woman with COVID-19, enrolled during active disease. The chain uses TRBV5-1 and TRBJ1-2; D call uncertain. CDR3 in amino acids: CASSLNGPLYGYTF. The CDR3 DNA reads TGCGCCAGCAGCTTGAATGGGCCCCTCTATGGCTACACCTTC.